This T cell receptor (beta chain) comes out of a study of T cell repertoires in cytomegalovirus infection. Study overall: The authors relied on CMV epitopes, both recently identified HLA-C-restricted and well-studied HLA-B-restricted. Public TCR beta signature analysis indicated the presence of both CMV infection and matching HLA type. Whole-study results and caveats: Using cumulative public TCR beta family frequency, the authors identified those who carried CMV together with the relevant HLA.

TCRdb reanalysed the reads using MiXCR and keeps one entry per CDR3 protein. The sample yields 650,000 to 900,000 distinct CDR3 sequences, approximately 32% seen once. This CDR3 region has 14 residues. The V end was cut by 1 base, the J end by 5 bases, with 11 bases between. This clonotype has a handful of counts. The antigen is not known. This sequence originates from a human donor in good health (CMV status not recorded). Some clones in this sample may be carry-over from other donors' samples. The V and J genes are TRBV12-3 or TRBV12-4 and TRBJ1-1; D call uncertain. Sequencing was performed on cultured CD8+ T cells from PBMCs, taken from culture after CMV antigen stimulation. The CDR3 spells CASSLGNARTEAFF. CDR3 coding DNA: TGTGCCAGCAGTTTAGGTAATGCTCGGACTGAAGCTTTCTTT.